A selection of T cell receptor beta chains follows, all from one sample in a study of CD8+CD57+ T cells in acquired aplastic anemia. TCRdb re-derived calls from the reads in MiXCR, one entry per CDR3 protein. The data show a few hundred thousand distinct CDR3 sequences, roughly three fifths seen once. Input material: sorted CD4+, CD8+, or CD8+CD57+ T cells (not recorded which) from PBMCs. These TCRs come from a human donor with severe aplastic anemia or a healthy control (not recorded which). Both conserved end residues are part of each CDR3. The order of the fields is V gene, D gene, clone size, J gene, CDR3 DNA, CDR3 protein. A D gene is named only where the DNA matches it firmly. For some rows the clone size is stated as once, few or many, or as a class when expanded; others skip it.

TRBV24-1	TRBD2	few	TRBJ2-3	TGTGCCACCAGTGATTTCGGCGGGAGGGCAGATACGCAGTATTTT	CATSDFGGRADTQYF
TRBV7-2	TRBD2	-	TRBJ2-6	TGTGCCAGCAGCTTAGTCGGGGTAGCGGGAGGGTACTCTGGGGCCAACGTCCTGACTTTC	CASSLVGVAGGYSGANVLTF
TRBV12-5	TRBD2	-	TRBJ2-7	TGTACCAGCAGTAAAGGTGGACTAGCGGTCCACGAGCAGTACTTC	CTSSKGGLAVHEQYF
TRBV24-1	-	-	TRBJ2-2	TGTGCCACCAGTGAGGCCGGGGTAACCAGTCGAACCGGGGAGCTGTTTTTT	CATSEAGVTSRTGELFF
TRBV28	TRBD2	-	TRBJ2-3	TGTGCCAGCAGGCCATTTGAGCGGGGGGGGTCTAGCACAGATACGCAGTATTTT	CASRPFERGGSSTDTQYF
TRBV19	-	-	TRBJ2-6	TGTGCCAGTAGTACCTATATCCAGGGGAGCTCTGGGGCCAACGTCCTGACTTTC	CASSTYIQGSSGANVLTF
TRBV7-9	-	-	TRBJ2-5	TGTGCCAGCAGCTTGGCGGGGACAGAGACCCAGTACTTC	CASSLAGTETQYF
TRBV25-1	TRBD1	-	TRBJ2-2	TGTGCCAGCAGTTACCGGGACAGGGGGCTCACCGGGGGGCCGTTTTTT	CASSYRDRGLTGGPFF
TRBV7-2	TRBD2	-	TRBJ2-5	TGTGCCAGCAGCCTATCCGGGACTAGCGGGGAGACCCAGTACTTC	CASSLSGTSGETQYF
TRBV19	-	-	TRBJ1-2	TGTGCCAGTAGTATGATGGCAGGGGTGAACTATGGCTACACCTTC	CASSMMAGVNYGYTF
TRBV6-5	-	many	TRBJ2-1	TGTGCCAGCAGTGCCCTACCAGTAAGCTCCTACAATGAGCAGTTCTTC	CASSALPVSSYNEQFF
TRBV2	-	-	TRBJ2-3	TGTGCCAGCAGCTCCACTTGGGGTGATACGCAGTATTTT	CASSSTWGDTQYF
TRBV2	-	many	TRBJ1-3	TGTGCCAGCAGGAGGGGTGTAAAGGGTAGAAACACCATATATTTT	CASRRGVKGRNTIYF
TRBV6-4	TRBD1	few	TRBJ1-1	TGTGCCAGCAGTACCGGGACAGGGGAAGCTTTCTTT	CASSTGTGEAFF
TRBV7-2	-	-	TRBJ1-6	TGTGCCAGCAGCCGGGGGGGGAGGTCCGGAAATTCACCCCTCCACTTT	CASSRGGRSGNSPLHF
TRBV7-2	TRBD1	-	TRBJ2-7	TGTGCCAGCACCGACAGGGCCGGGGAGCAGTACTTC	CASTDRAGEQYF
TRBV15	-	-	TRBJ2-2	TGTGCCACCAGCAGAGATGCGAGCACCGGGGAGCTGTTTTTT	CATSRDASTGELFF
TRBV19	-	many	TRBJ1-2	TGTGCCAGTAGTATGGGGGCGGTAAATGGCTACACCTTC	CASSMGAVNGYTF
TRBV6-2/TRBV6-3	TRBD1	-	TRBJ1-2	TGTGCCAGCAGTTACGACAGGGGGCTTTTCGCGGACTATGGCTACACCTTC	CASSYDRGLFADYGYTF
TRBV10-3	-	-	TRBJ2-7	TGTGCCACAAATCAGGCCCACGAGCAGTACTTC	CATNQAHEQYF
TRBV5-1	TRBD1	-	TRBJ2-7	TGCGCCAGCAGCTTGGGACAGGGAGCGAACACCGGGGAGCTGTACTTC	CASSLGQGANTGELYF
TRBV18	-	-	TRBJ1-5	TGTGCCAGCTCGAGAGAGGGGAATCAGCCCCAGCATTTT	CASSREGNQPQHF
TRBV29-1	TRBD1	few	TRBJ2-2	TGCAGCGGAGCAGGGGGAACCGGGGAGCTGTTTTTT	CSGAGGTGELFF
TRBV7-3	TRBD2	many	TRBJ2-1	TGTGCCAGCAGCCCCCCGGGGGGATCCTACAATGAGCAGTTCTTC	CASSPPGGSYNEQFF
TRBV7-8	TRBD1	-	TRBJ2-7	TGTGCCAGCAGCAGCCGGGACAGGGCCTACGAGCAGTACTTC	CASSSRDRAYEQYF
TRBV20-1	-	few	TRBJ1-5	TGCAGTGCTAGAGATCTGATGGGAAATAGCAATCAGCCCCAGCATTTT	CSARDLMGNSNQPQHF
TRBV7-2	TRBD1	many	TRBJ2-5	TGTGCCAGCAGCTTATCCCGACAGGGTGTGGAGACCCAGTACTTC	CASSLSRQGVETQYF
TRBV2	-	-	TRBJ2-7	TGTGCCAGCAGTTCCACGATCCTAGCGACGAAGACCTACGAGCAGTACTTC	CASSSTILATKTYEQYF
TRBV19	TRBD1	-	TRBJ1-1	TGTGCCAGTAGTATACGGACAGGGGGCGCTGAAGCTTTCTTT	CASSIRTGGAEAFF
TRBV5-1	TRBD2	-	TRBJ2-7	TGTGCCAGCAGCCCCGGTTGGGGGGGGGAGTACTTC	CASSPGWGGEYF
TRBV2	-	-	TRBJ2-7	TGTGCCAGCAGTCCAAATAGGTCCAGATACTACGAGCAGTACTTC	CASSPNRSRYYEQYF
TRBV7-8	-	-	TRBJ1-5	TGTGCCAGCAGCCCGGACGGGACGTTGAATCAGCCCCAGCATTTT	CASSPDGTLNQPQHF
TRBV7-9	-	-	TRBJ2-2	TGTGCCAGCAGCTTGAGGGGGGATATCACCGGGGAGCTGTTTTTT	CASSLRGDITGELFF
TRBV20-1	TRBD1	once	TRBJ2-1	TGCAGTGCTAGAGGGAACAGGGGCGATGAGCAGTTCTTC	CSARGNRGDEQFF
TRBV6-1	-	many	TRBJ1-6	TGTGCCAGCAGTGAAGAAAGGACAGCGAATTCACCCCTCCACTTT	CASSEERTANSPLHF
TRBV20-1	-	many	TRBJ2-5	TGCAGTGCTAGTTTGGTGGGGGGGCGGAAGACCCAGTACTTC	CSASLVGGRKTQYF
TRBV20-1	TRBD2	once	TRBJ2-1	TGCAGTGCTAGTTACCCAGCGGGGAGTGAGCAGTTCTTC	CSASYPAGSEQFF
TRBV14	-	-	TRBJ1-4	TGTGCCAGCAGTCTAAACCGGGAACAAGGTGAAAAACTGTTTTTT	CASSLNREQGEKLFF
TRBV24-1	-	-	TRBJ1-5	TGTGCCACCAGTGATCCGGGACACCGAGATCAGCCCCAGCATTTT	CATSDPGHRDQPQHF
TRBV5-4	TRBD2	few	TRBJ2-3	TGTGCCAGCAGCCCTGGAGGACTAGAGGGCACAGATACGCAGTATTTT	CASSPGGLEGTDTQYF